This record concerns one TCR beta chain sequence. Its antigen is not known. Unique molecular identifiers were used in preparing the TCRbeta library. One entry per CDR3 protein results from TCRdb running MiXCR on the PCR reads. The sample yields fewer than 550,000 distinct CDR3 sequences, 15% to 20% seen once. The data derive from a study of T-cell reconstitution after alpha-beta-depleted transplantation in children. General study findings and limits: It was reported that alpha-beta T cells came from several hundred expanded graft clones (about two months after transplant). The main origin of T-cell counts and diversity one year after transplant was newly produced T cells. Surviving recipient T cells and thymic progenitors produced the high day-60 TCRbeta diversity seen in some patients.

Sequencing was performed on PBMCs, mostly from graft donor cells, taken 360 days after TCRalphabeta/CD19-depleted stem cell transplant. The origin of this receptor is a boy under two years old who had a stem cell transplant for Wiskott-Aldrich syndrome, so the T cells may come from the graft donor.

The CDR3, as DNA: TGTGCCAGCAGTCCCGGGACTAGTGGGGCCGGGGAGCTGTTTTTT. This translates into CASSPGTSGAGELFF. The V call is TRBV5-5, the J call TRBJ2-2; 8 bases align to TRBD2. Germline V lookup: CDR1 SGHKS, CDR2 YYEKEE (reference sequence). Trimming removed 5 bases from V and 6 bases from J; junction bases left unmatched: 9. The CDR3 sequence is 15 residues long.